A selection of T cell receptor beta chains follows, all from one sample in a study of human T cells and chemical hapten exposure. MiXCR was run by TCRdb on the 5' RACE reads, yielding one entry per CDR3 protein. The profile shows tens of thousands of distinct CDR3 sequences, more than 15% of them singletons. Receptor source: a female donor in good health. Each CDR3 is given with its conserved first and last residue. The D gene is left open where the match is weak. The listing skips clone size in some rows; elsewhere it reads once, few, many or a size class.

d_call,j_call,clone_size,v_call,cdr3_aa,cdr3_nt
NA,TRBJ2-4,NA,TRBV4-1,CASSATSSVAKNIQYF,TGCGCCAGCAGCGCTACCTCTAGCGTAGCCAAAAACATTCAGTACTTC
TRBD1,TRBJ2-7,NA,TRBV7-9,CASTLQGANYEQYF,TGTGCCAGCACCCTACAGGGGGCGAACTACGAGCAGTACTTC
NA,TRBJ1-1,NA,TRBV29-1,CSVLDSLNTEAFF,TGCAGCGTTCTTGACAGCCTGAACACTGAAGCTTTCTTT
TRBD1,TRBJ2-3,NA,TRBV7-9,CASSLVRGQTDTQYF,TGTGCCAGCAGCTTAGTCAGGGGACAGACAGATACGCAGTATTTT
NA,TRBJ1-3,NA,TRBV12-3/TRBV12-4,CASSRDSGNTIYF,TGTGCCAGCTCCCGGGACTCTGGAAACACCATATATTTT
TRBD2,TRBJ2-4,few,TRBV28,CASSSREVRAKNIQYF,TGTGCCAGCAGTTCCCGGGAGGTGAGAGCCAAAAACATTCAGTACTTC
NA,TRBJ1-1,NA,TRBV7-2,CASSLGTVSEAFF,TGTGCCAGCAGCTTAGGGACAGTTTCTGAAGCTTTCTTT
NA,TRBJ1-1,many,TRBV29-1,CSVGPLSMNTEAFF,TGCAGCGTTGGACCACTTAGCATGAACACTGAAGCTTTCTTT
NA,TRBJ1-6,few,TRBV20-1,CSARDIAKGTSSSPLHF,TGCAGTGCTAGAGATATAGCGAAGGGGACGAGTAGTTCACCCCTCCACTTT
NA,TRBJ2-7,few,TRBV5-1,CASSLENSYEQYF,TGCGCCAGCAGCTTGGAGAACTCCTACGAGCAGTACTTC
NA,TRBJ2-1,NA,TRBV7-9,CASSSHPLAPEGFF,TGTGCCAGCAGCTCACACCCCCTAGCGCCTGAGGGGTTCTTC
NA,TRBJ1-1,NA,TRBV4-1,CASSLPTENTEAFF,TGCGCCAGCAGCTTACCTACGGAGAACACTGAAGCTTTCTTT
NA,TRBJ2-3,few,TRBV4-3,CASSQDLAGATDTQYF,TGCGCCAGCAGCCAAGATCTGGCGGGGGCTACAGATACGCAGTATTTT
TRBD1,TRBJ1-1,many,TRBV5-1,CASSLDRGGTEAFF,TGCGCCAGCAGCTTGGACAGGGGCGGCACTGAAGCTTTCTTT
TRBD1,TRBJ1-2,NA,TRBV27,CVEEGGRDYGYTF,TGTGTCGAGGAAGGGGGCCGCGACTATGGCTACACCTTC
NA,TRBJ2-2,few,TRBV11-1,CASSFEGNRELFF,TGTGCCAGCAGCTTCGAAGGGAACAGGGAGCTGTTTTTT
NA,TRBJ2-1,NA,TRBV20-1,CSASSEGNEQFF,TGCAGTGCTAGTTCTGAGGGCAATGAGCAGTTCTTC
NA,TRBJ2-2,NA,TRBV5-1,CASSPGQETGELFF,TGCGCCAGCAGCCCGGGGCAGGAGACCGGGGAGCTGTTTTTT
TRBD1,TRBJ1-3,NA,TRBV6-5,CASSVDGTVGNTIYF,TGTGCCAGCAGCGTCGATGGGACAGTCGGAAACACCATATATTTT
TRBD2,TRBJ2-1,few,TRBV6-2/TRBV6-3,CASSYLLAGHNNEQFF,TGTGCCAGCAGTTACCTCCTAGCGGGGCATAACAATGAGCAGTTCTTC
TRBD1,TRBJ2-3,NA,TRBV5-1,CASSLGGQDSTQYF,TGCGCCAGCAGCTTGGGGGGACAGGATAGTACGCAGTATTTT
NA,TRBJ1-2,NA,TRBV5-4,CASSLDGDGYTF,TGTGCCAGCAGCTTAGACGGCGATGGCTACACCTTC
TRBD1,TRBJ2-5,few,TRBV6-6,CASSYGTGQETQYF,TGTGCCAGCAGTTACGGGACAGGTCAAGAGACCCAGTACTTC
TRBD1,TRBJ1-1,few,TRBV4-1,CAGSQARTGGSAEAFF,TGCGCCGGCAGCCAAGCCAGAACAGGGGGGTCCGCTGAAGCTTTCTTT
NA,TRBJ1-5,NA,TRBV20-1,CSARDLGGQPQHF,TGCAGTGCTAGAGATCTAGGAGGACAGCCCCAGCATTTT
NA,TRBJ1-5,many,TRBV6-2/TRBV6-3,CASSYWTAGNQPQHF,TGTGCCAGCAGTTACTGGACAGCCGGCAATCAGCCCCAGCATTTT
NA,TRBJ2-1,many,TRBV11-2,CASSQEPYNEQFF,TGTGCCAGCTCTCAGGAACCTTACAATGAGCAGTTCTTC
NA,TRBJ1-2,few,TRBV28,CASSSMVNGYTF,TGTGCCAGCAGCAGTATGGTGAATGGCTACACCTTC